This T cell receptor beta chain emerged from a study of blood T cell repertoires in COVID-19 (dated by TCRdb to about 2020). Background on the whole study: Collaborator samples came from the United States, Italy and Spain and covered acute and convalescent phases of COVID-19. The material from the prospective study consisted of cDNA or gDNA derived from T cells, B-cell-depleted T cells, or PBMCs. Deeply sampled blood TCRbeta repertoires from subjects exposed to, actively infected with, or recovered from COVID-19 were included in the dataset. The repertoires were made available in a free public database intended to serve as a resource for research on the immune response to SARS-CoV-2. The samples were drawn from two sources: the first 160 participants of the ongoing ImmuneRACE study, and over 1,000 subjects contributed by 6 global collaborators. The sample metadata nearly always contained a de-identified subject ID, COVID-19 status, age in years and sex. Where available, HLA class I and class II types were obtained from metadata supplied by the sample provider rather than from assay-based typing.

The immunoSEQ Assay, a bias-controlled multiplex PCR, was used to amplify TCRbeta CDR3 regions from genomic DNA. Per the original workflow: The number of nucleated cells in each sample was estimated by amplification of reference gene primers within the assay. Sequence reads were collapsed and filtered to measure the absolute abundance of every unique TCRbeta CDR3 rearrangement. Productive Simpson clonality was computed per sample as the square root of Simpson's diversity index over productive rearrangements. TCRdb provides this immuneACCESS table in a form limited to in-frame rearrangements. Some clones are lacking; in checked studies, under half of them reflect an unresolved V gene, and why the rest are absent is not known. The V and J calls and clone size are taken from that table; D and trimming were inferred from the DNA. This sample is represented by more than 110,000 clones; roughly 85% of them were singletons. Roughly 4% of the sample is in the top ten clones.

Note on this clone: Its antigen is unknown. No per-base quality is available; no much larger clone lies one base away.

Enrolling through a virtual design, the prospective study's participants ranged in age from roughly 18 to 89 years and lived across 20 to 30 United States geographic areas. To assign participants to cohorts, the prospective study relied on clinical history that participants themselves reported in a screening survey and a study questionnaire. For ImmuneRACE Cohort 3, a participant was defined as recovered based on two consecutive negative NP/OP PCR tests, clearance by a healthcare professional, or resolution of symptoms. Each participant in the prospective study had whole blood, serum and a nasopharyngeal or oropharyngeal swab collected by mobile phlebotomists. Participants in the prospective study had the option to provide additional blood draws and questionnaires over an approximately 2-month period. Prospective study blood samples were shipped either frozen or at room temperature before DNA extraction.

Overall study outcomes, separate from this receptor: The quantity of clinical and demographic metadata differed by source and by participant and was supplied without curation.

Taken from cysteine to phenylalanine, the CDR3 has 15 residues. The only DNA kept is the CDR3, 45 bases in frame from the first base. Trimming removed 9 bases from V and 1 base from J, leaving 15 bases between the germline ends. Via the germline V gene, CDR1 is KGHDR and CDR2 SFDVKD. The TCR sequence derives from a man in his forties or fifties who had recovered from COVID-19. This receptor chain uses TRBV24-1 and TRBJ1-5, and TRBD1 may be the D gene, going by 5 matching bases. Input material: PBMCs or T cells enriched from blood (not recorded which). The base sequence is TGTGCCACCTCGCCTGGGGCCCCAAGCAATCAGCCCCAGCATTTT. It is translated as CATSPGAPSNQPQHF.